This T cell receptor beta chain was profiled in a study of T cells in Graves' hyperthyroidism and ophthalmopathy. Study findings and constraints: A model of 13 V-J features distinguished ophthalmopathy from stable hyperthyroidism. Most thyroid clonotypes expanded above 0.001 appeared in blood too.

The CDR3 spans 15 residues. V was pared by 5 bases and J by 9 bases, with 12 bases of the junction left unmatched. This clonotype occurred many times. The antigen is undetermined. Using RNA transcripts as the source, TCR beta CDR3 regions were amplified. Carried out on the TCR CDR3, a first-round RT-PCR used the HTBI primer set. Using its own MiXCR run on the multiplex PCR reads, TCRdb lists one record per CDR3 protein. The sample includes around 300,000 distinct CDR3 sequences, roughly 15% seen only once; the top ten take almost 8%. PBMCs were obtained from about 9.9 ml fresh peripheral blood. This receptor was taken from a woman between 25 and 40 years old with Graves' hyperthyroidism that later progressed to Graves' ophthalmopathy. The sequencing input was blood. The chain is built from TRBV12-3 or TRBV12-4 and TRBJ2-3; TRBD2 matches at 9 bases. The CDR3 sequence is CASSLERTSGSTQYF. The CDR3 region has the DNA TGTGCCAGCAGTCTCGAGAGAACTAGCGGGTCGACGCAGTATTTT.